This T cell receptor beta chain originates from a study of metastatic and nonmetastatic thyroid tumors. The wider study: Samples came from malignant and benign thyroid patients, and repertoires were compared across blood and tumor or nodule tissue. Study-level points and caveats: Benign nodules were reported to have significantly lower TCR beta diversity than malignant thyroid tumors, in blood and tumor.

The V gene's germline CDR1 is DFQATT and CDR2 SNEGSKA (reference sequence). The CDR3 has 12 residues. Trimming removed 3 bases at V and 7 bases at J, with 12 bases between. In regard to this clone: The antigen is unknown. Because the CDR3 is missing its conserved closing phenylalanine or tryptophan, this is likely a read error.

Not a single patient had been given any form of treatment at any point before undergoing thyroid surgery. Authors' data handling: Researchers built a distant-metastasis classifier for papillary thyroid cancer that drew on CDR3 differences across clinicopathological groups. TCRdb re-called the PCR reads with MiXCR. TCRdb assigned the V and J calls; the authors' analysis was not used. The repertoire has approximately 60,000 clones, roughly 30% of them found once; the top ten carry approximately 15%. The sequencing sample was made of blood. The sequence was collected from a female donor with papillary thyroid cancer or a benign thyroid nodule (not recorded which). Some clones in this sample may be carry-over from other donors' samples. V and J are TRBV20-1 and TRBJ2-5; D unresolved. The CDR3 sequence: CSASPAKGTQYL. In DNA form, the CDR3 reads TGCAGTGCTAGCCCCGCGAAAGGGACCCAGTACCTC.